Here is one TCR beta chain with its context. The junction shows a germline mismatch at one end, possibly a read error. This CDR3 region has 15 residues. Germline V gene lookup returns CDR1 SSHAT and CDR2 FNYEAQ (reference sequence). The data stem from a study of cytomegalovirus exposure and HLA in healthy donors. The primer mix had 60 Vbeta and 13 Jbeta primers. Measured with immunoSEQ multiplex PCR; TCRdb has only the in-frame clones, and not every one. Found here are some 120,000 clones, 65% of them singletons; the top ten hold roughly 8.6%. This chain links TRBV7-7 with TRBJ2-3; 9 bases align to TRBD2. The receptor was isolated from a woman aged 35 to 49 in good health and CMV-seropositive. Sequenced: PBMCs. The CDR3 protein is CASSSRAGGPDTQYF. DNA for the CDR3: TGTGCTAGCAGCTCTCGCGCGGGAGGGCCAGATACGCAGTATTTT.